Listed below are T cell receptor beta chains from one sample, sequenced in a study of HIV-infected patients and healthy controls. TCRdb re-called the 5' RACE reads through MiXCR, storing one row per CDR3 protein. Of tens of thousands of distinct CDR3 sequences in the sample, about 8.7% were seen once. Sequencing used blood. The receptor source for this set is an adult in good health. CDR3s include the opening cysteine and the closing phenylalanine or tryptophan. Fields, in order: D gene, J gene, clone size, V gene, CDR3 DNA, CDR3 protein. The D gene is left open where the match is weak. Expanded clones are given a class, and other clones once, few, many or no size at all.

NA,TRBJ1-1,many,TRBV29-1,TGCAGCGTTGAAGATGAGCACACTGAAGCTTTCTTT,CSVEDEHTEAFF
NA,TRBJ1-4,many,TRBV24-1,TGTGCCACCAGTGCGGTTGGGAATGAAAAACTGTTTTTT,CATSAVGNEKLFF
TRBD2,TRBJ2-5,many,TRBV9,TGTGCCAGCAGCCTTGGCTCTAGCGGGGGCGGAGGAGAGACCCAGTACTTC,CASSLGSSGGGGETQYF
TRBD1,TRBJ1-1,many,TRBV7-9,TGTGCCAGCAGTTACGAACGACAGGGGGCTCGTACTGAAGCTTTCTTT,CASSYERQGARTEAFF
NA,TRBJ1-5,many,TRBV7-9,TGTGCCAGCAGCTTACAGGCTGGCCAGCCCCAGCATTTT,CASSLQAGQPQHF
NA,TRBJ2-3,many,TRBV12-3/TRBV12-4,TGTGCCAGCAGTTTAGTGCTAGGTGCTAGCACAGATACGCAGTATTTT,CASSLVLGASTDTQYF
NA,TRBJ1-1,NA,TRBV7-3,TGTGCCAGCAGGATGACCCCCCCCCGACGACGGAACACTGAAGCTTTCTTT,CASRMTPPRRRNTEAFF
NA,TRBJ1-1,many,TRBV6-5,TGTGCCACATTACAGGGAATAGTAGCTTTCTTT,CATLQGIVAFF
NA,TRBJ1-1,NA,TRBV5-4,TGTGCCAGCAGCTTGGCCAGGAACACTGAAGCTTTCTTT,CASSLARNTEAFF
TRBD1,TRBJ2-1,many,TRBV11-2,TGTGCCAGCAGCTTAGTAGGCAGGGGGAATGAGCAGTTCTTC,CASSLVGRGNEQFF
NA,TRBJ2-1,many,TRBV6-2/TRBV6-3,TGTGCCAGCAGTTCCTTCAGGAGCTCCTACAATGAGCAGTTCTTC,CASSSFRSSYNEQFF
NA,TRBJ1-1,many,TRBV19,TGTGCCAGTATTGGTCTGGCCACCCAGAGTGCTTTCTTT,CASIGLATQSAFF
NA,TRBJ2-5,many,TRBV20-1,TGCAGTGCAAGAGGGGGATGGGAGACCCAGTACTTC,CSARGGWETQYF
NA,TRBJ1-5,medium-sized,TRBV20-1,TGCAGTGCTACGAGCGGCAGGGGCTTAAGCAATCAGCCCCAGCATTTT,CSATSGRGLSNQPQHF
NA,TRBJ1-4,many,TRBV7-9,TGTGCCAGCAGCTTAGTTCAAGGGGATAATGAAAAACTGTTTTTT,CASSLVQGDNEKLFF